This T cell receptor (beta chain) came from a study of T cells expressing NK-cell markers. Study details: Among the eight sequenced donors, seven tested HCMV-seropositive and one tested seronegative. Study-level results: One observes that, in a handful of donors, these clonotypes were also the leading ones within the CD3+CD56-NKG2C+ fraction.

One entry per CDR3 protein, without DNA, is what TCRdb gives after re-calling the 5' RACE reads. The sample totals 500,000 to 600,000 distinct CDR3 sequences. In the case of this clonotype: The antigen remains undetermined.

The receptor was derived from a man between 18 and 35 years old in good health. Specimen: blood T cells: a sorted CD56 or NKG2C T cell subset, CD4+ or CD8+ T cells, or bulk PBMC T cells (not recorded which).

CDR3 residues: CASHPGPYNEQFF. V gene TRBV7-2 combines with J gene TRBJ2-1; no DNA is available, so the TRBD1 call from TCRdb remains unchecked. The CDR3 covers 13 residues. Germline V CDR1 and CDR2: SGHTA, FQGNSA.